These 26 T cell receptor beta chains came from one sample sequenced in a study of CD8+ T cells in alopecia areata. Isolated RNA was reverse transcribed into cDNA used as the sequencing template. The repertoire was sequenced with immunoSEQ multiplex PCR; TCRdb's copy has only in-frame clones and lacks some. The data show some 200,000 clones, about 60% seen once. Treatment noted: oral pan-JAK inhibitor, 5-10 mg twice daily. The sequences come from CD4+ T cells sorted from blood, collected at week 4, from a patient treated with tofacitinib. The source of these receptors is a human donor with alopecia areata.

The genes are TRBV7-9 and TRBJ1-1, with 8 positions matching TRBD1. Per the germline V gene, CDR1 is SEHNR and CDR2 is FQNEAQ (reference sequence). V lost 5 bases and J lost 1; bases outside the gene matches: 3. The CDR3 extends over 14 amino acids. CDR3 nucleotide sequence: TGTGCCAGCAGCCGGACAGGGCCGAACACTGAAGCTTTCTTT. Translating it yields CASSRTGPNTEAFF.

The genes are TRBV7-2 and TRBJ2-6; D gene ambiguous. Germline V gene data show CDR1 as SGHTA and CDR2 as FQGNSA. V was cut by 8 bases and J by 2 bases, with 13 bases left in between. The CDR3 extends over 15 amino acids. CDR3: CASFDQRPGANVLTF. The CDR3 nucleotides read TGTGCCAGCTTCGATCAGCGCCCTGGGGCCAACGTCCTGACTTTC.

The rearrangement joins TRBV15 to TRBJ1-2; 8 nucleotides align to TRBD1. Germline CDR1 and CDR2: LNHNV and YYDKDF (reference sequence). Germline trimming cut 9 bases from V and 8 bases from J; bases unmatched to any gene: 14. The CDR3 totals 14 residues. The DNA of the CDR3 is TGTGCCACAAGGACAGGGTGGAAGACGGAAGGCTACACCTTC. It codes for CATRTGWKTEGYTF.

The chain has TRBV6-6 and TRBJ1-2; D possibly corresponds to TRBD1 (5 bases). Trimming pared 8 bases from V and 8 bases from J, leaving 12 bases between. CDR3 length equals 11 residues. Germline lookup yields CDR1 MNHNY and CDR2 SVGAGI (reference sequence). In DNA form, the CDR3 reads TGTGCCAGCTCAAGGGACGGAGGCTACACCTTC. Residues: CASSRDGGYTF.

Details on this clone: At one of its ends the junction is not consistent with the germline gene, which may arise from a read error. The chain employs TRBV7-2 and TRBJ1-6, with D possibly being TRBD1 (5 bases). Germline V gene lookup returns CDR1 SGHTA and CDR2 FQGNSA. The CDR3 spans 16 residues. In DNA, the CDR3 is TGTGCCAGCAGCCCCCCTGGGGGTTTGGGAAATTCACCCCCCCACTTT. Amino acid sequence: CASSPPGGLGNSPPHF.

The CDR3 protein is CASQNPGQANYGYTF. The DNA of the CDR3 is TGTGCCAGCCAAAATCCGGGACAGGCTAACTATGGCTACACCTTC. V is TRBV28 and J is TRBJ1-2, with 8 bases that match TRBD1. Germline V gene lookup returns CDR1 MDHEN and CDR2 SYDVKM. J was trimmed by 0 bases and V by 8 bases; bases with no gene match: 8. The CDR3 is 15 amino acids.

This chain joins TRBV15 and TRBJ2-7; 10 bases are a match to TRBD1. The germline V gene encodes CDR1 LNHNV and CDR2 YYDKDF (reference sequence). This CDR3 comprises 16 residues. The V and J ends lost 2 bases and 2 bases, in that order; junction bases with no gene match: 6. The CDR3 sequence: CATSRSVGQGAYEQYF. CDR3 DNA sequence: TGTGCCACCAGCAGATCCGTCGGACAGGGGGCCTACGAGCAGTACTTC.

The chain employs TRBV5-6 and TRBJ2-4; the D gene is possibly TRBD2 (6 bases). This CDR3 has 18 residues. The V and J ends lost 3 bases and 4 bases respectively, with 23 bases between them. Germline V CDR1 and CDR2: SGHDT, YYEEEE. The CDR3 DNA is TGTGCCAGCAGCTACGACCCGGGGGTAACGACTGGTAAAAACATTCAGTACTTC. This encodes CASSYDPGVTTGKNIQYF.

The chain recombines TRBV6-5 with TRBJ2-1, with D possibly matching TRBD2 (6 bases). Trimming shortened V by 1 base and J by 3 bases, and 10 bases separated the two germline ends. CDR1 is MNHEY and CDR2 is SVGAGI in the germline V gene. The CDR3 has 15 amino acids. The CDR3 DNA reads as TGTGCCAGCAGTTACTTCGGGACTTACTACAATGAGCAGTTCTTC. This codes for CASSYFGTYYNEQFF.

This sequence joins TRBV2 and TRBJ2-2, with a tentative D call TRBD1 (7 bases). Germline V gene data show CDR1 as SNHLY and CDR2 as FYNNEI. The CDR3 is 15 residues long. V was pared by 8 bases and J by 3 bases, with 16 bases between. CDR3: CASAGTAAYTGELFF. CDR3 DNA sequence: TGTGCCAGCGCGGGGACAGCAGCTTACACCGGGGAGCTGTTTTTT. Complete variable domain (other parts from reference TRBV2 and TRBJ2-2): EPEVTQTPSHQVTQMGQEVILRCVPISNHLYFYWYRQILGQKVEFLVSFYNNEISEKSEIFDDQFSVERPDGSNFTLKIRSTKLEDSAMYFCASAGTAAYTGELFFGEGSRLTVL.

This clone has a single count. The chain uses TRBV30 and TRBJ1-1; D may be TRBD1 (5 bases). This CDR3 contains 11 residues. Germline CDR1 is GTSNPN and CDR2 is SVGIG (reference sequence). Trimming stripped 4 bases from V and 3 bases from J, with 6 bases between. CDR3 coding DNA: TGTGCCTGGAAGGGGTACACTGAAGCTTTCTTT. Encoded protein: CAWKGYTEAFF.

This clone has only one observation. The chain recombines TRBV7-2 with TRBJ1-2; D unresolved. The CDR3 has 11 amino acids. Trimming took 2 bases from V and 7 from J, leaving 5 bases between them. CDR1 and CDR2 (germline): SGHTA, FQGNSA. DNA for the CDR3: TGTGCCAGCAGCTTATTGAGTGGCTACACCTTC. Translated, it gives CASSLLSGYTF.

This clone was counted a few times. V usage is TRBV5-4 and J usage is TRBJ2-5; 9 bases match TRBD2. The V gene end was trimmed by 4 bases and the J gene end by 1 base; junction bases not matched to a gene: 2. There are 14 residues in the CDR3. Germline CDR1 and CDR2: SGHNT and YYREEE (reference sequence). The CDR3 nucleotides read TGTGCCAGCAGCGAGCGGGGGGTCCAAGAGACCCAGTACTTC. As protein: CASSERGVQETQYF.

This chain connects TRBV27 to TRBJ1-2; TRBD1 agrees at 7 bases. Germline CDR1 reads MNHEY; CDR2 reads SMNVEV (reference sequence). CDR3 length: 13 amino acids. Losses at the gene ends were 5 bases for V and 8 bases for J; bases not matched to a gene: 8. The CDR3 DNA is TGTGCCAGCAGTACTCCGACAGGGCACGGCTACACCTTC. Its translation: CASSTPTGHGYTF.

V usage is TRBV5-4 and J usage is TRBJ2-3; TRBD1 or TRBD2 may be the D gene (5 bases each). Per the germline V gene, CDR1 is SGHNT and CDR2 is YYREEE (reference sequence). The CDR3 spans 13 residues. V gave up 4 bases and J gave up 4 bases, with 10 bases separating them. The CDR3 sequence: CASSGGRSDTQYF. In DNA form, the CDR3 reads TGTGCCAGCAGCGGGGGACGGTCAGATACGCAGTATTTT.

The chain's CDR3 is CATLRFTGGNTEAFF. The CDR3, as DNA: TGTGCCACCCTTCGGTTCACTGGGGGGAACACTGAAGCTTTCTTT. This chain joins TRBV6-6 and TRBJ1-1; D may be TRBD1 (5 bases). Germline V gene lookup returns CDR1 MNHNY and CDR2 SVGAGI (reference sequence). The CDR3 consists of 15 residues. Trimming stripped 10 bases from V and 1 base from J, with 19 bases between.

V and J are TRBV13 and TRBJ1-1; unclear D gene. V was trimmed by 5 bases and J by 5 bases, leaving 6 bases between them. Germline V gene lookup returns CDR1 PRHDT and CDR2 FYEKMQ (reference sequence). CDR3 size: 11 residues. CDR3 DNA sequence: TGTGCCAGCAGCCAGGCTACTGAAGCTTTCTTT. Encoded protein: CASSQATEAFF.

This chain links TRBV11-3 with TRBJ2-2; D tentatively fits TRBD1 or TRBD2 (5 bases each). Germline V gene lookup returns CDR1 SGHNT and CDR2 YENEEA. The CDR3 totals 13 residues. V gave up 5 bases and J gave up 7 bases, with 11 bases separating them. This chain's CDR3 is CASSLGVHGELFF. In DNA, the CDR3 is TGTGCCAGCAGCCTGGGGGTGCACGGGGAGCTGTTTTTT. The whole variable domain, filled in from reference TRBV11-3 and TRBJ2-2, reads EAGVVQSPRYKIIEKKQPVAFWCNPISGHNTLYWYLQNLGQGPELLIRYENEEAVDDSQLPKDRFSAERLKGVDSTLKIQPAELGDSAVYLCASSLGVHGELFFGEGSRLTVL.

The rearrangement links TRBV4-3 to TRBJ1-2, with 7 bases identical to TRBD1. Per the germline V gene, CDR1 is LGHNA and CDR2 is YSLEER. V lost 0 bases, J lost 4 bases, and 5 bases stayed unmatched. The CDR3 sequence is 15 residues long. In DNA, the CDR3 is TGCGCCAGCAGCCAAGAATCCGGACAGGCCTATGGCTACACCTTC. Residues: CASSQESGQAYGYTF.

CDR3 in DNA: TGTGCCAGCAGTGAATCAAGACAGGGATTATTTGGTGGCTACACCTTC. This encodes CASSESRQGLFGGYTF. The chain joins TRBV25-1 to TRBJ1-2; 7 nucleotides line up with TRBD1. The V segment lost 1 base and the J segment 7 bases; nucleotides outside the gene matches: 12. The germline V gene has CDR1 MGHDK and CDR2 SYGVNS. CDR3 length: 16 residues.

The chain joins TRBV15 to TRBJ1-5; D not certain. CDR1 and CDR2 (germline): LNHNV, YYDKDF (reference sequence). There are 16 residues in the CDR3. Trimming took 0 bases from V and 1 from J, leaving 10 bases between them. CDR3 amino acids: CATSREGFGSNQPQHF. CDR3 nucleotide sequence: TGTGCCACCAGCAGAGAGGGTTTCGGGAGCAATCAGCCCCAGCATTTT.

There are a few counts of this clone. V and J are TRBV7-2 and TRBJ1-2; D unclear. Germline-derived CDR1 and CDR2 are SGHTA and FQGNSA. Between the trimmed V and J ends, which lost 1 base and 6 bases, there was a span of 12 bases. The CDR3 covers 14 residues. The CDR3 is CASSLEGQIDGYTF. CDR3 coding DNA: TGTGCCAGCAGCTTAGAAGGGCAGATCGATGGCTACACCTTC.

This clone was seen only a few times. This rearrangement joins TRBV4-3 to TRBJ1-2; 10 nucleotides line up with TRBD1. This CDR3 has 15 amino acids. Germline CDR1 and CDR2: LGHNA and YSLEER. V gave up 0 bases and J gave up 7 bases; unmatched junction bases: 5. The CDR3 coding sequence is TGCGCCAGCAGCCAAGATTTGGGGACAGGGGTTGGCTACACCTTC. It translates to CASSQDLGTGVGYTF.

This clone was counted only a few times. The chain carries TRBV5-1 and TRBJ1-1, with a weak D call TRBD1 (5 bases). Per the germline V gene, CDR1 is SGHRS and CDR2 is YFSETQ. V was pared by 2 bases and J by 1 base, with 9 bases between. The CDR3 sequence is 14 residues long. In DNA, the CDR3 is TGCGCCAGCAGCTTCTCAGGGAAGAACACTGAAGCTTTCTTT. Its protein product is CASSFSGKNTEAFF.

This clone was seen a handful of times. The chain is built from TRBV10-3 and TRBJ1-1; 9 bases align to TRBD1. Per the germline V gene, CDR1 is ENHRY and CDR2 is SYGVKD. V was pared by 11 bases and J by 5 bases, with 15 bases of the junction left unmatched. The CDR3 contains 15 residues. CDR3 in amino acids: CAARRTGVDGTEAFF. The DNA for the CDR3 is TGTGCCGCCCGGCGGACAGGGGTAGATGGGACTGAAGCTTTCTTT.

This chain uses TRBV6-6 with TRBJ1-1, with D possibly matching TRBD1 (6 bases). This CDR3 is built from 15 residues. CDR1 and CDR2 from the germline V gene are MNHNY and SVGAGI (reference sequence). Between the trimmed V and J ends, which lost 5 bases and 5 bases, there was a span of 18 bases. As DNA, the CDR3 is TGTGCCAGCAGTCCCCAACAGGGAGGTGGAACTGAAGCTTTCTTT. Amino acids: CASSPQQGGGTEAFF.